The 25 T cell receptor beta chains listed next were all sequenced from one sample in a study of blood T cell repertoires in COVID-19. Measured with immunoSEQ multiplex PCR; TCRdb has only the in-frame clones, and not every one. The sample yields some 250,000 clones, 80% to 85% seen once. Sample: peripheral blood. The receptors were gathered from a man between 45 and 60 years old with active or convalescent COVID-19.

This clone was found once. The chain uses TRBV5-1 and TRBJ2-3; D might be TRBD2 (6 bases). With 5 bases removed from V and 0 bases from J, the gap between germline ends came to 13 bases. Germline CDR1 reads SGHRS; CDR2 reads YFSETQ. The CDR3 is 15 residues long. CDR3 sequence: CASSNSGGSTDTQYF. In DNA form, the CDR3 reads TGCGCCAGCAGTAATAGTGGGGGGAGCACAGATACGCAGTATTTT.

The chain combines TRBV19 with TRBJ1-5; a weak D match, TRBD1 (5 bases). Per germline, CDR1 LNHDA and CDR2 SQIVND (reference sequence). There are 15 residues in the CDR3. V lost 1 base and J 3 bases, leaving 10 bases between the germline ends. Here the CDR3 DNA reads TGTGCCAGTAGTATAGCCAGGGCGCCCAATCAGCCCCAGCATTTT. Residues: CASSIARAPNQPQHF.

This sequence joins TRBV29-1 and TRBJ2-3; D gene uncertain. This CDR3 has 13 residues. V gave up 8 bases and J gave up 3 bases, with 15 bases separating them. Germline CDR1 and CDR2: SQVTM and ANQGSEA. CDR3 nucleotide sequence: TGCAGCTTAAGATGGGCTGGTACAGATACGCAGTATTTT. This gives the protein CSLRWAGTDTQYF.

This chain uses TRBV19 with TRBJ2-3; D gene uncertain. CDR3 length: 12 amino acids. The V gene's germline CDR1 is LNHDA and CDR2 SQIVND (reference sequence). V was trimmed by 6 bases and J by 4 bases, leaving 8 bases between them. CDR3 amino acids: CASRDGPDTQYF. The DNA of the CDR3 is TGTGCCAGTAGGGATGGGCCAGATACGCAGTATTTT.

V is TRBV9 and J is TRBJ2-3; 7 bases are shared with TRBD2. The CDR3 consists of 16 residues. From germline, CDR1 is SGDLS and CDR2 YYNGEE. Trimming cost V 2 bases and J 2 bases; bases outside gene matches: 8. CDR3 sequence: CASSVGAGRNTDTQYF. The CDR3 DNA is TGTGCCAGCAGCGTGGGAGCGGGGAGGAACACAGATACGCAGTATTTT.

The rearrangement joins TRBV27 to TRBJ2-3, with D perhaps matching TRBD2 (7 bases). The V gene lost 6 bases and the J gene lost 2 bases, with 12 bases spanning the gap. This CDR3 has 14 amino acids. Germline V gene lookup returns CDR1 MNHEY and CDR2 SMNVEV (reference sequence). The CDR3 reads CASRRGPTTDTQYF. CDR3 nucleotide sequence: TGTGCCAGCAGGCGGGGGCCCACCACAGATACGCAGTATTTT.

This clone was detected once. The CDR3 spells CASSQEGRISYEQYF. Here the CDR3 DNA reads TGTGCCAGCAGCCAAGAAGGCAGGATTTCCTACGAGCAGTACTTC. The chain uses TRBV3-1 (or the pseudogene TRBV3-2) and TRBJ2-7; the D is unclear. Germline lookup yields CDR1 LGHDT and CDR2 YNNKEL (reference sequence). The CDR3 runs 15 residues. V was cut by 0 bases and J by 1 base, with 10 bases left in between.

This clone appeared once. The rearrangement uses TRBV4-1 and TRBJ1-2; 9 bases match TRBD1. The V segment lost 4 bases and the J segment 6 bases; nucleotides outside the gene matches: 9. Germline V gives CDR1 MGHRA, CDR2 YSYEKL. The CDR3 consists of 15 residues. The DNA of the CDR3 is TGCGCCAGCAGCCTCGCTGATCGGACAGGGGATGGCTACACCTTC. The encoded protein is CASSLADRTGDGYTF.

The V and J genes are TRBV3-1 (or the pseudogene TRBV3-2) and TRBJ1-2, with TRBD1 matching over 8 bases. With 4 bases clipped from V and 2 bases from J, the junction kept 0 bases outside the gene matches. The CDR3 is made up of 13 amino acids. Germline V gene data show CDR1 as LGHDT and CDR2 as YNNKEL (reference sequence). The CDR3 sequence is CASSRQGNYGYTF. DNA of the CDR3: TGTGCCAGCAGCCGACAGGGGAACTATGGCTACACCTTC.

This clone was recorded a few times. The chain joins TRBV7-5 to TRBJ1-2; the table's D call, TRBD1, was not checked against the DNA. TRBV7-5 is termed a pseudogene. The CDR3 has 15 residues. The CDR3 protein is CVRSLDGTGEKCYTF. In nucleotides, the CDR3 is TGTGTCAGAAGCTTAGACGGGACAGGGGAAAAGTGCTACACCTTC.

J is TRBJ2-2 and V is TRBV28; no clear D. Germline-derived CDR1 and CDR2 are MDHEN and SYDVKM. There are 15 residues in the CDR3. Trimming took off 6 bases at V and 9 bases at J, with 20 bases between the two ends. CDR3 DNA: TGTGCCAGCAGCGCCCCGAGTCTAGGCATACGGGAGCTGTTTTTT. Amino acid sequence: CASSAPSLGIRELFF.

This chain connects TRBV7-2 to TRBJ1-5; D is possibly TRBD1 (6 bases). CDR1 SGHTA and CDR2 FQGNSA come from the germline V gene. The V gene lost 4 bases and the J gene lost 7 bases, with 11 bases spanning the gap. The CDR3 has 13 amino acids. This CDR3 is CASSSSGVQPQHF. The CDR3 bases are TGTGCCAGCAGCTCCTCAGGGGTCCAGCCCCAGCATTTT.

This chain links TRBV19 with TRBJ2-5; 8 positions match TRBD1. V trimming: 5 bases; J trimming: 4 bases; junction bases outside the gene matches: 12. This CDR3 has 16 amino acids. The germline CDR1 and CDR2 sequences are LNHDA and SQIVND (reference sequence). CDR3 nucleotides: TGTGCCAGTAGTCCCTCTGGCCAGGGGGCCGGAGAGACCCAGTACTTC. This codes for CASSPSGQGAGETQYF.

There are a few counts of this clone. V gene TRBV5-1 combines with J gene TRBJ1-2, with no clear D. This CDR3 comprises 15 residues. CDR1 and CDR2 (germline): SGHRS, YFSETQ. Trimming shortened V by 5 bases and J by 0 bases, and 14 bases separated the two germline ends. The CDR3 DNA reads TGCGCCAGCAGGCTCTCCCTACAGTCTAACTATGGCTACACCTTC. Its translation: CASRLSLQSNYGYTF.

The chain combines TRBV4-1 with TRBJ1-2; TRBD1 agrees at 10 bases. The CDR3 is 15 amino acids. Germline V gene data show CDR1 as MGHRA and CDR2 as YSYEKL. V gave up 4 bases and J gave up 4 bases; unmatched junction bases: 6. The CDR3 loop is CASSPPGQGSYGYTF. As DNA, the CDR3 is TGCGCCAGCAGCCCCCCGGGACAGGGGAGCTATGGCTACACCTTC.

The CDR3 DNA follows: TGTGCCAGCAGCCCGGACAGGGGAACCTACGAGCAGTACTTC. Its protein is CASSPDRGTYEQYF. The chain combines TRBV5-6 with TRBJ2-7; 9 nucleotides match TRBD1. The CDR3 length is 14 residues. The germline gives CDR1 SGHDT, CDR2 YYEEEE. V lost 4 bases to trimming and J lost 2 bases; unmatched junction nucleotides: 4.

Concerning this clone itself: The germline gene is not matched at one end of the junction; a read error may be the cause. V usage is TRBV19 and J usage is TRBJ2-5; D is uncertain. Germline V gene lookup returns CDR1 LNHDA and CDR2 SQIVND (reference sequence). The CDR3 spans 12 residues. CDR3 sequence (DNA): TGTGCCAGTAGTAGGTTGCAAGAGGCCCAGTACTTC. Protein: CASSRLQEAQYF.

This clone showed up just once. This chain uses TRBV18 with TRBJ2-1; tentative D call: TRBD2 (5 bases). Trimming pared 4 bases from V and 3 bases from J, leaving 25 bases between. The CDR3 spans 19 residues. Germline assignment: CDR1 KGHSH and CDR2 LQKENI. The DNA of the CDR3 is TGTGCCAGCTCACGAAGTCCGGGGAGCGGTTTATGGAACTACAATGAGCAGTTCTTC. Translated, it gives CASSRSPGSGLWNYNEQFF. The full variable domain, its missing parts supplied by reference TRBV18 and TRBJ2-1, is NAGVMQNPRHLVRRRGQEARLRCSPMKGHSHVYWYRQLPEEGLKFMVYLQKENIIDESGMPKERFSAEFPKEGPSILRIQQVVRGDSAAYFCASSRSPGSGLWNYNEQFFGPGTRLTVL.

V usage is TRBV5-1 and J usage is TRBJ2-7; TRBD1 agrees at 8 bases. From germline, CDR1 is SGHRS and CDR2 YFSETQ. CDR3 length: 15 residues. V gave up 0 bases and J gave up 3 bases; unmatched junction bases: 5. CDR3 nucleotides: TGCGCCAGCAGCTTGGGGGCAGGGGGCGTCTACGAGCAGTACTTC. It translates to CASSLGAGGVYEQYF.

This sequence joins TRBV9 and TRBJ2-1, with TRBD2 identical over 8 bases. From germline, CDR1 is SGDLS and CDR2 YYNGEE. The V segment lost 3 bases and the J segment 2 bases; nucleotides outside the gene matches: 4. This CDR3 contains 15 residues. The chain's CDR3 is CASSGLAGTYNEQFF. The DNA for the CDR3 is TGTGCCAGCAGCGGATTAGCGGGGACCTACAATGAGCAGTTCTTC.

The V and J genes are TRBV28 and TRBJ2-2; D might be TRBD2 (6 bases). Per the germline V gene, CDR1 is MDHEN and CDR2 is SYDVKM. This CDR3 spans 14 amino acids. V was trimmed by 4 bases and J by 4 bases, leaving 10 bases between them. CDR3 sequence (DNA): TGTGCCAGCAGTTCCGGGAGTTTCACCGGGGAGCTGTTTTTT. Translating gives CASSSGSFTGELFF. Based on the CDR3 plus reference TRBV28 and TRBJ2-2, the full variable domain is DVKVTQSSRYLVKRTGEKVFLECVQDMDHENMFWYRQDPGLGLRLIYFSYDVKMKEKGDIPEGYSVSREKKERFSLILESASTNQTSMYLCASSSGSFTGELFFGEGSRLTVL.

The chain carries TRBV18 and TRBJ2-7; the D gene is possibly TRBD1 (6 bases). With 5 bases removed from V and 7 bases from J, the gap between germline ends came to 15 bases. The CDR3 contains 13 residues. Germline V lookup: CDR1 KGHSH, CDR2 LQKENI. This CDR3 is CASSTKQGREQYF. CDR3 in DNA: TGTGCCAGCTCAACTAAACAGGGACGGGAGCAGTACTTC.

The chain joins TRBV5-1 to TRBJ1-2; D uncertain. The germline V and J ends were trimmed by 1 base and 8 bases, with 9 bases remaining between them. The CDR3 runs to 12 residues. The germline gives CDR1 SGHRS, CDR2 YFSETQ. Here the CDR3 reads CASSLRGWGYTF. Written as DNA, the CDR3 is TGCGCCAGCAGCTTGAGAGGGTGGGGCTACACCTTC.

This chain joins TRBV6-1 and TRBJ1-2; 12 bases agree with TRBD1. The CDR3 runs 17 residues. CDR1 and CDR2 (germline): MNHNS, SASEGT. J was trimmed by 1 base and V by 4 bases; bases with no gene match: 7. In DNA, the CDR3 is TGTGCCAGCAGTGGGGGTAGGGACAGGGGGCGTAACTATGGCTACACCTTC. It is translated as CASSGGRDRGRNYGYTF.

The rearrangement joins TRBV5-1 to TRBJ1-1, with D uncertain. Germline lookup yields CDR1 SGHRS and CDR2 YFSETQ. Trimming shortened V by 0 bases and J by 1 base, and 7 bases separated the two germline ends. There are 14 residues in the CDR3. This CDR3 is CASSLAPGNTEAFF. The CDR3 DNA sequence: TGCGCCAGCAGCTTGGCCCCAGGGAACACTGAAGCTTTCTTT.